A single sample gave rise to the 14 T cell receptor beta chains below, sequenced in a study of T cells after yellow fever vaccination. From the 5' RACE reads, TCRdb called clonotypes with MiXCR, one entry per CDR3 protein. The sample consists of 310,000 or so distinct CDR3 sequences, about 6.6% of them appearing once. The sample consisted of PBMCs, taken 35 to 50 days after the first yellow fever vaccination. Receptors originate from a young man who received the YFV17D yellow fever vaccine.

This clonotype was recorded a few times. The chain employs TRBV7-2 and TRBJ2-5; D remains ambiguous. The CDR3 length is 14 residues. The ends were cut back, 2 bases at V and 2 bases at J, with 9 bases in the middle. Germline CDR1 is SGHTA and CDR2 is FQGNSA. The CDR3 region has the DNA TGTGCCAGCAGCTTAAGGCCTCGGCAAGAGACCCAGTACTTC. Translated: CASSLRPRQETQYF. The entire variable domain, with the rest obtained from reference TRBV7-2 and TRBJ2-5, is as follows: GAGVSQSPSNKVTEKGKDVELRCDPISGHTALYWYRQSLGQGLEFLIYFQGNSAPDKSGLPSDRFSAERTGGSVSTLTIQRTQQEDSAVYLCASSLRPRQETQYFGPGTRLLVL.

This clonotype was found many times. The chain couples TRBV7-9 to TRBJ2-7, with a possible D match to TRBD1 (5 bases). Trimming left V 1 base short and J 1 base short, with 8 bases between. The CDR3 loop spans 14 amino acids. Per the germline V gene, CDR1 is SEHNR and CDR2 is FQNEAQ (reference sequence). CDR3 residues: CASSLGRTSYEQYF. CDR3 sequence (DNA): TGTGCCAGCAGCTTAGGACGGACATCCTACGAGCAGTACTTC.

V usage is TRBV5-6 and J usage is TRBJ2-2; D is unclear. There are 13 residues in the CDR3. From germline, CDR1 is SGHDT and CDR2 YYEEEE. V lost 0 bases and J lost 6, with 6 bases in between. CDR3 coding DNA: TGTGCCAGCAGCTTGGTAGTGTCCGGGGAGCTGTTTTTT. Translating it yields CASSLVVSGELFF. Full variable domain (missing parts from reference TRBV5-6 and TRBJ2-2): DAGVTQSPTHLIKTRGQQVTLRCSPKSGHDTVSWYQQALGQGPQFIFQYYEEEERQRGNFPDRFSGHQFPNYSSELNVNALLLGDSALYLCASSLVVSGELFFGEGSRLTVL.

V gene TRBV30 combines with J gene TRBJ1-4; D not resolved. This CDR3 is built from 10 residues. CDR1 and CDR2 (germline): GTSNPN, SVGIG (reference sequence). V lost 2 bases, J lost 14 bases, and 9 bases lay in between. Here the CDR3 DNA reads TGTGCCTGGAGTAAGAGGCGCCTGTTTTTT. Its protein product is CAWSKRRLFF.

This clonotype was seen repeatedly, ten times or more. The chain employs TRBV5-1 and TRBJ2-3; D is possibly TRBD2 (7 bases). CDR3 length: 17 residues. V was pared by 0 bases and J by 5 bases, with 19 bases between. CDR1 SGHRS and CDR2 YFSETQ come from the germline V gene. The CDR3 nucleotides are TGCGCCAGCAGCTTGGAGTTATCGGGGGGCCGTGGAGATACGCAGTATTTT. This encodes CASSLELSGGRGDTQYF.

The chain uses TRBV5-1 and TRBJ2-7; 9 bases map to TRBD1. Germline V gives CDR1 SGHRS, CDR2 YFSETQ. The CDR3 totals 14 residues. V dropped 7 bases and J dropped 2; count of bases not matched to a gene: 7. CDR3 in amino acids: CASLEGTGTYEQYF. The CDR3 DNA reads TGCGCCAGCTTGGAAGGGACAGGGACCTACGAGCAGTACTTC.

This clonotype was recorded at least ten times. This chain links TRBV7-9 with TRBJ2-2; D not resolved. The ends were cut back, 5 bases at V and 1 base at J, with 8 bases in the middle. The length of the CDR3 is 14 residues. Per the germline V gene, CDR1 is SEHNR and CDR2 is FQNEAQ (reference sequence). CDR3 in amino acids: CASSTTVNTGELFF. CDR3 nucleotides: TGTGCCAGCAGCACGACTGTGAACACCGGGGAGCTGTTTTTT.

This chain uses TRBV12-3 or TRBV12-4 with TRBJ2-3; TRBD1 matches at 8 bases. V lost 4 bases, J lost 4 bases, and 7 bases stayed unmatched. The CDR3 totals 15 residues. The CDR3 sequence: CASSSPGTGSDTQYF. CDR3 in DNA: TGTGCCAGCAGTTCCCCCGGGACAGGCTCAGATACGCAGTATTTT.

This chain joins TRBV4-3 and TRBJ1-1; 8 bases agree with TRBD1. CDR3 length: 15 residues. Germline V CDR1 and CDR2: LGHNA, YSLEER. The V and J ends lost 3 bases and 1 base, in that order; junction bases with no gene match: 4. The CDR3, as DNA: TGCGCCAGCAGCCACCTCGGACAGGGGAACACTGAAGCTTTCTTT. As protein: CASSHLGQGNTEAFF.

The chain uses TRBV20-1 and TRBJ2-1; TRBD1 aligns across 9 bases. The germline CDR1 and CDR2 sequences are DFQATT and SNEGSKA (reference sequence). The CDR3 is 14 amino acids. V gave up 4 bases and J gave up 6 bases; unmatched junction bases: 7. The CDR3 nucleotides are TGCAGTGCTACGGGACAGGGAGTTCGCAATGAGCAGTTCTTC. It is translated as CSATGQGVRNEQFF.

This clonotype was detected many times. The rearrangement links TRBV5-1 to TRBJ2-1; possible D gene TRBD2, 6 bases. The CDR3 consists of 13 residues. Germline V gives CDR1 SGHRS, CDR2 YFSETQ. The V gene lost 5 bases and the J gene lost 7 bases, with 13 bases spanning the gap. CDR3 sequence reads: CASSAGGRNEQFF. The CDR3 bases are TGCGCCAGCAGTGCCGGAGGGAGGAATGAGCAGTTCTTC.

This chain uses TRBV24-1 with TRBJ2-2, with a weak D call TRBD1 (6 bases). V was pared by 10 bases and J by 3 bases, with 17 bases between. This CDR3 has 15 residues. Germline CDR1 KGHDR, CDR2 SFDVKD. DNA of the CDR3: TGTGCCACTTCGGGACAATCCTTAGACACCGGGGAGCTGTTTTTT. Protein: CATSGQSLDTGELFF.

This clonotype was observed a handful of times. This chain connects TRBV19 to TRBJ2-1, with 9 bases fitting TRBD2. The V and J ends lost 4 bases and 8 bases, in that order; junction bases with no gene match: 12. The CDR3 contains 16 residues. In germline, CDR1 is LNHDA, CDR2 SQIVND (reference sequence). This chain's CDR3 is CASSTECGGASDEQFF. The CDR3 bases are TGTGCCAGTAGTACAGAATGCGGGGGGGCATCGGATGAGCAGTTCTTC.

This clonotype was detected ten times or more. The V and J genes are TRBV4-1 and TRBJ1-2; the D gene is possibly TRBD1 (6 bases). Trimming cost V 0 bases and J 8 bases, with 16 bases left between them. The germline CDR1 and CDR2 sequences are MGHRA and YSYEKL. This CDR3 region has 15 residues. The CDR3 DNA is TGCGCCAGCAGCCAAGAGCCCGCAGGGGCGGACGGCTACACCTTC. Translated: CASSQEPAGADGYTF.